The 14 T cell receptor beta chains below all came from one sample that was sequenced in a study of cytomegalovirus exposure and HLA in healthy donors. The PCR used 60 Vbeta and 13 Jbeta primers. Some clones are missing from TCRdb's copy, which holds only in-frame ones; the method was immunoSEQ multiplex PCR. This sample has under 130,000 clones, with 76% found just once. Sequencing was performed on PBMCs. Receptors were obtained from a woman between 18 and 29 years old in good health and CMV-seropositive.

The chain employs TRBV4-1 and TRBJ2-2; 10 nucleotides align to TRBD2. This CDR3 is 18 amino acids long. Trimming took 4 bases from V and 5 from J; bases not matched to a gene: 13. Per the germline V gene, CDR1 is MGHRA and CDR2 is YSYEKL. For the CDR3, the DNA is TGCGCCAGCAGCCCCCAAGGGGGAGCGGGAGGGGTGACCGGGGAGCTGTTTTTT. Translation: CASSPQGGAGGVTGELFF.

This chain joins TRBV11-2 and TRBJ1-2; D perhaps matches TRBD1 (5 bases). The CDR3 extends over 15 amino acids. Germline CDR1 is SGHAT and CDR2 is FQNNGV. Trimming removed 5 bases from V and 7 bases from J, with 20 bases in between. CDR3 sequence reads: CASSPGSDSFGGYTF. The CDR3 nucleotides are TGTGCCAGCAGCCCCGGGTCCGACAGCTTTGGTGGCTACACCTTC.

The rearrangement links TRBV6-6 to TRBJ2-1, with D possibly matching TRBD2 (5 bases). Per germline, CDR1 MNHNY and CDR2 SVGAGI (reference sequence). The CDR3 length is 15 residues. Trimming left V 0 bases short and J 3 bases short, with 9 bases between. This CDR3 reads CASSYSWAGYNEQFF. The CDR3 coding sequence is TGTGCCAGCAGTTACTCTTGGGCGGGCTACAATGAGCAGTTCTTC.

The rearrangement joins TRBV4-1 to TRBJ2-7, with D unresolved. The CDR3 is made up of 16 amino acids. Germline loops: CDR1 MGHRA, CDR2 YSYEKL. Trimming stripped 1 base from V and 2 bases from J, with 15 bases between. As DNA, the CDR3 is TGCGCCAGCAGCCAAGTTTATCCCGGGTCTACCTACGAGCAGTACTTC. This codes for CASSQVYPGSTYEQYF.

This rearrangement joins TRBV6-1 to TRBJ1-1, with D hard to call. V was trimmed by 5 bases and J by 3 bases, leaving 10 bases between them. The CDR3 loop spans 13 amino acids. Per germline, CDR1 MNHNS and CDR2 SASEGT. CDR3 bases: TGTGCCAGCAGTACCAGTCGTTACACTGAAGCTTTCTTT. Translated, it gives CASSTSRYTEAFF.

The chain has TRBV9 and TRBJ1-1; D is possibly TRBD1 (6 bases). Per the germline V gene, CDR1 is SGDLS and CDR2 is YYNGEE. Trimming stripped 3 bases from V and 4 bases from J, with 10 bases between. This CDR3 region has 13 residues. CDR3 loop: CASSGDIFTEAFF. CDR3 bases: TGTGCCAGCAGCGGGGACATTTTCACTGAAGCTTTCTTT.

This chain uses TRBV27 with TRBJ1-1; no reliable D call. CDR1 is MNHEY, CDR2 SMNVEV, per germline (reference sequence). The CDR3 spans 14 residues. Trimming removed 6 bases at V and 5 bases at J, with 16 bases between. In nucleotides, the CDR3 is TGTGCCAGCAGACCGGGCGGGTACGGGACTGAAGCTTTCTTT. It yields the protein CASRPGGYGTEAFF.

The V gene is TRBV6-5, the J gene TRBJ2-7; 9 nucleotides agree with TRBD2. The CDR3 has 15 amino acids. Looked up from germline, CDR1 is MNHEY and CDR2 is SVGAGI. Trimming cost V 5 bases and J 0 bases; bases outside gene matches: 5. DNA for the CDR3: TGTGCCAGCAGTAATTTAGCGGGAGACTCCTACGAGCAGTACTTC. Its translation is CASSNLAGDSYEQYF.

CDR3 coding DNA: TGTGCCAGCAGTTTAGACGCCAGGTTGTTGGAGCAGTACTTC. The encoded protein is CASSLDARLLEQYF. The chain employs TRBV27 and TRBJ2-7; no definite D call. From germline, CDR1 is MNHEY and CDR2 SMNVEV (reference sequence). Trimming removed 2 bases from V and 7 bases from J, with 15 bases in between. The CDR3 consists of 14 residues.

The rearrangement joins TRBV10-3 to TRBJ2-2; maybe TRBD2 (7 bases). The CDR3 consists of 16 residues. The V and J ends lost 7 bases and 3 bases respectively, with 18 bases between them. Per the germline V gene, CDR1 is ENHRY and CDR2 is SYGVKD. The CDR3 here is CAIKPRGGRDTGELFF. In DNA, the CDR3 is TGTGCCATCAAGCCGAGGGGGGGCAGGGACACCGGGGAGCTGTTTTTT.

This clone came up once. J is TRBJ1-4 and V is TRBV16; D not certain. CDR3 length: 15 residues. V was pared by 0 bases and J by 3 bases, with 8 bases between. Germline CDR1 and CDR2: KGHSY and FQNENV. The CDR3 reads CASSQSGRSNEKLFF. CDR3 nucleotides: TGTGCCAGCAGCCAATCTGGCAGGTCTAATGAAAAACTGTTTTTT.

J is TRBJ2-7 and V is TRBV30; no definite D call. V lost 1 base, J lost 7 bases, and 17 bases lay in between. The germline V gene has CDR1 GTSNPN and CDR2 SVGIG (reference sequence). The CDR3 is 14 residues long. The CDR3 is CAWSGAEPPQEQYF. The DNA of the CDR3 is TGTGCCTGGAGTGGGGCAGAGCCACCTCAAGAGCAGTACTTC.

The chain combines TRBV5-1 with TRBJ2-5; D unresolved. CDR3 size: 15 residues. CDR1 and CDR2 (germline): SGHRS, YFSETQ. The CDR3 DNA sequence: TGCGCGAATAAACATCCCAGGCATAAGCAAGAGACCCAGTACTTC. This translates into CANKHPRHKQETQYF. The entire variable domain, with the rest obtained from reference TRBV5-1 and TRBJ2-5, is as follows: KAGVTQTPRYLIKTRGQQVTLSCSPISGHRSVSWYQQTPGQGLQFLFEYFSETQRNKGNFPGRFSGRQFSNSRSEMNVSTLELGDSALYLCANKHPRHKQETQYFGPGTRLLVL.

This clone is medium-sized (0.01 to 0.1%) by share. The genes are TRBV7-3 and TRBJ2-7; the match to TRBD2 covers 7 bases. Germline V CDR1 and CDR2: SGHTA, FQGTGA. The junction had 10 bases not matched to a gene; V was cut back by 4 bases and J by 4 bases. This CDR3 spans 15 amino acids. The CDR3 bases are TGTGCCAGCAGCTCGCAGCCGGGAGGAGCATACGAGCAGTACTTC. Its translation: CASSSQPGGAYEQYF.